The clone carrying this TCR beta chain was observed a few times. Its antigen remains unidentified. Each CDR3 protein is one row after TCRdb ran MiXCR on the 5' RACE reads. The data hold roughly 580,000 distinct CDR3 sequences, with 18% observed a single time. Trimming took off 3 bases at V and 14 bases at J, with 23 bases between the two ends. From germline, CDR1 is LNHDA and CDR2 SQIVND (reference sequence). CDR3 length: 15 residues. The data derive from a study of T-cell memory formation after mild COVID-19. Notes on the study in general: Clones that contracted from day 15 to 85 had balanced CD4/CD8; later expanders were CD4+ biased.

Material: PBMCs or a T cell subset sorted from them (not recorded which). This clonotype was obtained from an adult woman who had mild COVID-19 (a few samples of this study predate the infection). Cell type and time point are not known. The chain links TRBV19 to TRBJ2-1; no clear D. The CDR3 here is CASSMSASLRQGEFF. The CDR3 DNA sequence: TGTGCCAGTAGTATGTCAGCTTCACTTCGCCAAGGCGAGTTCTTC.